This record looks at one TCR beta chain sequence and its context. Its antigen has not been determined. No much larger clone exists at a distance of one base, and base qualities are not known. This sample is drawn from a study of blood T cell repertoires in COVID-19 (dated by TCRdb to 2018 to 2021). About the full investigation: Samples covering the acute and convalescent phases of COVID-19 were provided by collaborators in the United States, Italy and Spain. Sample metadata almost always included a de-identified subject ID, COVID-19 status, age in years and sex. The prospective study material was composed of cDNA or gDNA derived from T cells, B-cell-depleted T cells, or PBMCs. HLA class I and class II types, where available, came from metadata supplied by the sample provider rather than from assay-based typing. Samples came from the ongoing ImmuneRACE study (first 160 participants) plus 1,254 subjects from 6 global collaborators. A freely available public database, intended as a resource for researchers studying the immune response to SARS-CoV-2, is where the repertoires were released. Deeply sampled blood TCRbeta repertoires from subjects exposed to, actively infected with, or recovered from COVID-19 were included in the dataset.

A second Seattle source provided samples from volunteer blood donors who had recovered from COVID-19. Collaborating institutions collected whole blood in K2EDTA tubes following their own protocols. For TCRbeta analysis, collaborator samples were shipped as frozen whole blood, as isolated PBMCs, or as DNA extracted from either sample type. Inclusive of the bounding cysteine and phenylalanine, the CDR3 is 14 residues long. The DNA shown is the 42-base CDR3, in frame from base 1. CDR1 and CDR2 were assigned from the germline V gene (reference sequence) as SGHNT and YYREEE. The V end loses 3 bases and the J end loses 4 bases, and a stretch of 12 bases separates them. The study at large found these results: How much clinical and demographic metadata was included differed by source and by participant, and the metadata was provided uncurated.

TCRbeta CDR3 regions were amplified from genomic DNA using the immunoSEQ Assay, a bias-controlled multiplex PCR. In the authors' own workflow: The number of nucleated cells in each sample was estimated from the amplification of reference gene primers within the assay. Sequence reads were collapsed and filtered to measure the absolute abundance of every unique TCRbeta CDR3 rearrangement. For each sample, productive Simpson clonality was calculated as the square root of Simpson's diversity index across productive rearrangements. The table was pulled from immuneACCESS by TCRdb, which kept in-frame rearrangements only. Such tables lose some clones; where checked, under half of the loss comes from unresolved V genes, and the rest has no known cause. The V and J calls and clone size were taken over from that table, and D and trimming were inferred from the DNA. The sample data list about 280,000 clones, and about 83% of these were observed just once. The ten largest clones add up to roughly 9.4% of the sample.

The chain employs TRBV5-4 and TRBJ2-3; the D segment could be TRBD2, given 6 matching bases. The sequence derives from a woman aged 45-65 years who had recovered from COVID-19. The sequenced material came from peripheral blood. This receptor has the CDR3 CASSSNRDSDTQYF. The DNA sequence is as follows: TGTGCCAGCAGCTCCAACCGGGACTCAGATACGCAGTATTTT.